This TCR beta chain appears in the sequencing data of a study of cytomegalovirus exposure and HLA in healthy donors. Findings and limits, study-wide: Some V segments, TRBV6-2 and TRBV6-3 among them, were indistinguishable and were therefore excluded. There were some public TCRs occurring in many donors, but most TCR sequences were rare. Later analysis demonstrated an association between a missense DCLRE1C variant and TCR beta V- and J-gene trimming.

The V gene's germline CDR1 is LNHDA and CDR2 SQIVND (reference sequence). This CDR3 region has 13 residues. The ends lost 10 bases at V and 3 bases at J; junction bases unmatched: 4. For this clone: Its antigen is not identified.

As for the donors, each was a healthy bone marrow donor. Primers for the PCR totalled 60 Vbeta and 13 Jbeta. This table comes from immunoSEQ multiplex PCR, and its TCRdb copy is limited to in-frame clones, with some not included. Of around 190,000 clones in the sample, 65% to 85% were seen once. The V gene is TRBV19, the J gene TRBJ2-1; TRBD2 matches 9 bases. The TCR sequence derives from a woman aged 18-29 years in good health and CMV-seronegative. The sequencing sample was made of PBMCs. CDR3: CATSGVNYNEQFF. DNA for the CDR3: TGTGCCACTAGCGGGGTGAACTACAATGAGCAGTTCTTC.